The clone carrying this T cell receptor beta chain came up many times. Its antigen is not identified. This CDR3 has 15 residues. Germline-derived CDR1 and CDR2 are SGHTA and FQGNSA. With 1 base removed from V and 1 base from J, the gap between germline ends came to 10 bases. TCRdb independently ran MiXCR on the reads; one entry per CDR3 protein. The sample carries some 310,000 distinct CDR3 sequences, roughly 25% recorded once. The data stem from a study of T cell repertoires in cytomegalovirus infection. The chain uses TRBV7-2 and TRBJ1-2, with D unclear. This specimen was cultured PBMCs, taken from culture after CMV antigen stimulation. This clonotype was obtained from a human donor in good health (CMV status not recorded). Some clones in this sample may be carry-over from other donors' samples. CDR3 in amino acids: CASSLERGVNYGYTF. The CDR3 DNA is TGTGCCAGCAGCTTAGAGCGGGGAGTTAACTATGGCTACACCTTC.